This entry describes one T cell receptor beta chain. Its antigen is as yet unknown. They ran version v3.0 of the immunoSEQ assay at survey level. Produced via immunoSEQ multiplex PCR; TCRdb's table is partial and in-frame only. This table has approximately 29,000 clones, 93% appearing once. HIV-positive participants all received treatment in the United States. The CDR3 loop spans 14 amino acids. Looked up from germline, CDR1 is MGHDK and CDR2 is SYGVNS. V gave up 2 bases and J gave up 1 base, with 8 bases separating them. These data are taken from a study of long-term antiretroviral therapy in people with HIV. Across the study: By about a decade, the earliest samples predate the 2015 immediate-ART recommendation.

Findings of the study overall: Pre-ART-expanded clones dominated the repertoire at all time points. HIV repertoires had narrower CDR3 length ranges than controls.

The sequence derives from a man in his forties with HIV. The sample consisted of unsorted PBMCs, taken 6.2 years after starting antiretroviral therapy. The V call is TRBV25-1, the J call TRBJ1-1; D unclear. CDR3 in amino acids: CASSEITANTEAFF. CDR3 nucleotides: TGTGCCAGCAGTGAAATAACAGCGAACACTGAAGCTTTCTTT.